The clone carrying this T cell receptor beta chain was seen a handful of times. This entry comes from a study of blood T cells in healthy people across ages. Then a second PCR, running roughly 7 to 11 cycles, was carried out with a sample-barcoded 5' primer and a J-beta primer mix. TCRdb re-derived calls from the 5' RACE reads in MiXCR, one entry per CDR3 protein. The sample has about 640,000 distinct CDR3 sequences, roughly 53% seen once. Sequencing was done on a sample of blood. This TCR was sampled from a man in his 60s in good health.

This CDR3 reads CSAPGQGAYNSPLHF. Written as DNA, the CDR3 is TGCAGTGCCCCGGGGCAGGGAGCCTATAATTCACCCCTCCACTTT. The chain uses TRBV20-1 and TRBJ1-6; D may be TRBD1 (5 bases). Germline lookup yields CDR1 DFQATT and CDR2 SNEGSKA (reference sequence). The CDR3 runs 15 residues. V was pared by 6 bases and J by 2 bases, with 14 bases between.